This T cell receptor (beta chain) was retrieved from a study of blood T cells in healthy people across ages. Details on this clonotype: Mismatch with germline at one junction end may stem from a read error.

CDR1 MGHDK and CDR2 SYGVNS come from the germline V gene. This CDR3 has 13 amino acids. Using a J-beta primer mix together with a sample-barcoded 5' primer, a second PCR was run for roughly 7 to 12 cycles. TCRdb passed the 5' RACE reads through MiXCR, listing each CDR3 protein once. The sample gives under 1,000,000 distinct CDR3 sequences, 35% to 60% of which show up once; less than 20% is in the top ten. Sequenced sample: blood. V is TRBV25-1 and J is TRBJ2-3; no definite D call. This sequence was found in a man of 80 years or more in good health. The CDR3 reads CAGSDFNRDTQYF. In nucleotides, the CDR3 is TGTGCCGGCAGTGATTTTAACCGGGATACGCAGTATTTT.